The clone carrying this TCR beta chain has a count of ten or more. TCRdb re-derived calls from the 5' RACE reads in MiXCR, one entry per CDR3 protein. The sample includes approximately 49,000 distinct CDR3 sequences, about 11% of them seen just once. The V gene's germline CDR1 is MDHEN and CDR2 SYDVKM. V gave up 6 bases and J gave up 1 base, with 18 bases separating them. This CDR3 has 16 residues. This sample was taken from a study of early T cells in non-severe SARS-CoV-2 infection. The sequence derives from an adult who was a healthcare worker with PCR-confirmed SARS-CoV-2 infection or an uninfected control (not recorded which). The rearrangement uses TRBV28 and TRBJ1-1; D unresolved. Sequenced sample: whole blood. CDR3 coding DNA: TGTGCCAGCAGCCCTACCTTTGGACGTTGGAACACTGAAGCTTTCTTT. Translation: CASSPTFGRWNTEAFF.